Below, one T cell receptor (beta chain) is given with its context. Antigen specificity is unknown. Over 18 months, lack of ophthalmopathy progression marked Graves' hyperthyroidism as stable. This specimen comes from a study of T cells in Graves' hyperthyroidism and ophthalmopathy. Study observations and caveats: Classification by a 13 V-J model distinguished ophthalmopathy from stable hyperthyroidism. Blood shared most expanded thyroid clonotypes above 0.001.

The TCR beta CDR3 regions underwent amplification using RNA transcripts as the source. The TCR CDR3 was amplified in a first-round RT-PCR using the HTBI primer set. Via MiXCR, TCRdb re-called the multiplex PCR reads, giving one row per CDR3 protein. In the table there are over 700,000 distinct CDR3 sequences, 35% of which are singletons. Germline V lookup: CDR1 SQVTM, CDR2 ANQGSEA. The CDR3 is made up of 13 amino acids. Germline trimming cut 8 bases from V and 5 bases from J; bases unmatched to any gene: 9. J is TRBJ1-5 and V is TRBV29-1; 7 bases align to TRBD1. This sequence was found in a middle-aged woman with Graves' hyperthyroidism. Sequenced sample: blood. CDR3 sequence reads: CSLAAGGDQPQHF. The CDR3 DNA reads as TGCAGCTTGGCCGCAGGGGGAGATCAGCCCCAGCATTTT.